A selection of T cell receptor beta chains follows, all from one sample in a study of blood T cell repertoires in COVID-19. Clones were read by immunoSEQ multiplex PCR, and TCRdb kept only the in-frame ones, dropping some. Of approximately 200,000 clones listed, roughly 85% are singletons. The sequenced material came from PBMCs or T cells enriched from blood (not recorded which). Receptors originate from a middle-aged man who had recovered from COVID-19. The CDR3 runs from the conserved cysteine through the conserved F or W. A D gene is named only where the DNA matches it firmly. Rows may omit the clone size; those that give it use once, few, many or a size class.

clone size	D gene	V gene	J gene	CDR3 DNA	CDR3 protein
-	-	TRBV30	TRBJ1-6	TGTGCCTGGAGTGTACAAGATAATTCACCCCTCCACTTT	CAWSVQDNSPLHF
few	-	TRBV5-5	TRBJ1-1	TGTGCCAGCGGCGCTTTGTTGGCGGGAACTGAAGCTTTCTTT	CASGALLAGTEAFF
-	-	TRBV9	TRBJ2-5	TGTGCCAGCAGCGTAGGGGGACTTCCGATGGAGACCCAGTACTTC	CASSVGGLPMETQYF
-	-	TRBV19	TRBJ1-1	TGTGCCAGTAGTCAGGAGGGAACAACTGAAGCTTTCTTT	CASSQEGTTEAFF
-	TRBD1	TRBV6-2/TRBV6-3	TRBJ1-6	TGTGCCAGCAGTCACGGGGCTTGGGACAGGGAGGCGTTCGGATCCCTCCACTTT	CASSHGAWDREAFGSLHF
-	-	TRBV19	TRBJ1-5	TGTGCTTCAAAGCAAGCGGGGGATCAGCCCCAGCATTTT	CASKQAGDQPQHF
-	-	TRBV7-2	TRBJ1-2	TGTGCCAGCAGCGGGGGGGTCGCCGGCTATGGCTACACCTTC	CASSGGVAGYGYTF
many	-	TRBV28	TRBJ1-1	TGTGCCAGCAGTTTTCCCAGGGCTGAAGCTTTCTTT	CASSFPRAEAFF
-	TRBD2	TRBV14	TRBJ2-1	TGTGCCAGCAGCCCGGGGACTAGCGGAAGCCAGCAGTTCTTC	CASSPGTSGSQQFF
-	-	TRBV27	TRBJ1-1	TGTGCCAGCAGGGCGAGCGGTGGTCGGGCGGCTTTCTTT	CASRASGGRAAFF
-	-	TRBV28	TRBJ2-7	TGTGCCAGCAGTGGATCCAGAGGAGTTTCCTACGAGCAGTACTTC	CASSGSRGVSYEQYF
few	-	TRBV30	TRBJ1-4	TGTGCCTGGACGCCAAGTGGCAGGGCGGCAACTAATGAAAAACTGTTTTTT	CAWTPSGRAATNEKLFF
-	-	TRBV2	TRBJ2-7	TGTGCCAGCAGTGAGGAGACTAGACCACCCTCCGAGCAGTACTTC	CASSEETRPPSEQYF
-	-	TRBV5-1	TRBJ2-1	TGCGCCAGCAGCTTGGGCGGGGGCGGCGGATACAATGAGCAGTTCTTC	CASSLGGGGGYNEQFF
-	TRBD2	TRBV10-1	TRBJ2-7	TGCGCCAGCACAGGCCTCGGACTAGAAAGCTACGAGCAGTACTTC	CASTGLGLESYEQYF
-	-	TRBV3-1/TRBV3-2	TRBJ2-5	TGTGCCAGCAGCATCTCCGGGACAAGTGGGCGAGAGACCCAGTACTTC	CASSISGTSGRETQYF
-	TRBD1	TRBV4-1	TRBJ1-1	TGCGCCAGCAGCCCGGGACAGGCAGACACTGAAGCTTTCTTT	CASSPGQADTEAFF
-	-	TRBV11-2	TRBJ1-3	TGTGCCAGCAGCTTAGAGGGACTCATCTCTGGAAACACCATATATTTT	CASSLEGLISGNTIYF
-	TRBD1	TRBV29-1	TRBJ1-2	TGCAGCGTTTTGACAGGGGATAACTATGGCTACACCTTC	CSVLTGDNYGYTF
-	-	TRBV9	TRBJ1-4	TGTGCCAGCAGCCCTAGCGGAGGGAAACTGTTTTTT	CASSPSGGKLFF
-	TRBD2	TRBV9	TRBJ2-3	TGTGCCAGCAGCGTCCCCCCGGGAGGCGGAGATACGCAGTATTTT	CASSVPPGGGDTQYF
-	-	TRBV3-1/TRBV3-2	TRBJ1-6	TGTGCCAGCAGCCAAGCGGGTAATTCACCCCTCCACTTT	CASSQAGNSPLHF
-	-	TRBV5-1	TRBJ1-2	TGCGCCAGCACTGACAGTTACTATGGCTACACCTTC	CASTDSYYGYTF
-	TRBD1	TRBV18	TRBJ1-1	TGTGCCAGCTCTAGGACAGGCCGCACTGAAGCTTTCTTT	CASSRTGRTEAFF
-	-	TRBV5-1	TRBJ2-6	TGCGCCAGCAGCCAGGCGGGACAGCGCTCTGGGGCCAACGTCCTGACTTTC	CASSQAGQRSGANVLTF
-	-	TRBV3-1/TRBV3-2	TRBJ2-7	TGTGCCAGCAGCCGCCTAAGCGGTCGGAACGAGCAGTACTTC	CASSRLSGRNEQYF
-	-	TRBV5-1	TRBJ2-7	TGCGCCAGCAGCTTGGCCAGTTCAGAGCAGCGGGTCTACGAGCAGTACTTC	CASSLASSEQRVYEQYF
-	TRBD2	TRBV7-3	TRBJ2-1	TGTGCCAGCAGCGTCGGGACTAGCGGGAGGGCTTTTTACAATGAGCAGTTCTTC	CASSVGTSGRAFYNEQFF
-	-	TRBV4-2	TRBJ2-7	TGTGCCAGCAGCCAAGAAGCGGCAAGGAGCTCCTACGAGCAGTACTTC	CASSQEAARSSYEQYF
-	-	TRBV10-3	TRBJ1-5	TGTGCCATCAGTCAAGGGGGGGCCCATCAGCCCCAGCATTTT	CAISQGGAHQPQHF
few	TRBD1	TRBV30	TRBJ1-3	TGTGCCTGGAGACGGACAGGGGTGGGAAACACCATATATTTT	CAWRRTGVGNTIYF
-	-	TRBV11-1	TRBJ1-4	TGTGCCAGCAGCTCGGGAGGTGCAACTAATGAAAAACTGTTTTTT	CASSSGGATNEKLFF
once	TRBD2	TRBV28	TRBJ2-3	TGTGCCAGCAGTTTTAGCGGGAGCGAGGCAGATACGCAGTATTTT	CASSFSGSEADTQYF
few	-	TRBV18	TRBJ2-2	TGTGCCAGCTCACTACTCGGGGACACCTACACCGGGGAGCTGTTTTTT	CASSLLGDTYTGELFF
-	-	TRBV9	TRBJ2-3	TGTGCCAGCAGCGGACAGGACTTATTCACAGATACGCAGTATTTT	CASSGQDLFTDTQYF
-	-	TRBV6-6	TRBJ1-1	TGTGCCAGCAGTTCAACTAACGCAGGGGCGGGAGCTTTCTTT	CASSSTNAGAGAFF
-	-	TRBV5-1	TRBJ2-7	TGCGCCAGCAGCCCTAGAGGAGGGGGGAGGGAAAACGAGCAGTACTTC	CASSPRGGGRENEQYF
-	-	TRBV19	TRBJ2-7	TGTGCCAGTAGTATAGATCGGGGTGATTACGAGCAGTACTTC	CASSIDRGDYEQYF
-	-	TRBV5-4	TRBJ1-6	TGTGCCAGCAGCTCAAATCCCCAGGTGTCGAATTCACCCCTCCACTTT	CASSSNPQVSNSPLHF
-	-	TRBV19	TRBJ1-1	TGTGCCAGTAGTTCTTGGCCTGAAGCTTTCTTT	CASSSWPEAFF
-	TRBD1	TRBV30	TRBJ1-1	TGTGCCTGGACGGGACAGGGGCCGACTGAAGCTTTCTTT	CAWTGQGPTEAFF
few	TRBD1	TRBV6-2/TRBV6-3	TRBJ2-1	TGTGCCAGCAGTTACCACAGACAGGGGGCTTATAATGAGCAGTTCTTC	CASSYHRQGAYNEQFF
-	TRBD1	TRBV4-1	TRBJ2-7	TGCGCCAGCAGCCAGCCTGGACAGGGTAGGGGCGAGCAGTACTTC	CASSQPGQGRGEQYF
-	-	TRBV3-1/TRBV3-2	TRBJ1-1	TGTGCCAGCAGCCAAGTACAGAACACTGAAGCTTTCTTT	CASSQVQNTEAFF
-	-	TRBV21-1	TRBJ1-4	TGTGCCAGCAGCAAAGGGGAGGGTGAAAAACTGTTTTTT	CASSKGEGEKLFF
-	-	TRBV6-2/TRBV6-3	TRBJ1-6	TGTGCCAGCAGTTACTCGCTCCCCGGGATTGATAATTCACCCCTCCACTTT	CASSYSLPGIDNSPLHF